The 30 T cell receptor beta chains in this list originate from one sample, sequenced in a study of T cell responses to AZD1222 COVID-19 vaccine. Method: immunoSEQ multiplex PCR; TCRdb's copy keeps in-frame clones and lacks some. The sample has about 93,000 clones; roughly nine tenths are singletons. The specimen comprised peripheral blood, sampled 28 days after the second AZD1222 dose. Every receptor here comes from an adult who received the AZD1222 COVID-19 vaccine.

The chain is built from TRBV19 and TRBJ1-1; a possible D gene is TRBD1 (5 bases). The germline V and J ends were trimmed by 6 bases and 1 base, with 15 bases remaining between them. Germline V gene lookup returns CDR1 LNHDA and CDR2 SQIVND (reference sequence). This CDR3 contains 15 residues. The CDR3: CASRVASGGNTEAFF. CDR3 coding DNA: TGTGCCAGTAGAGTCGCCTCTGGGGGGAACACTGAAGCTTTCTTT.

This clone has a single count. This chain joins TRBV7-3 and TRBJ2-3; no clear D. Germline loops: CDR1 SGHTA, CDR2 FQGTGA. V was clipped by 3 bases and J by 4 bases, with 8 bases between them. CDR3 length: 13 residues. CDR3 loop: CASSLVGPDTQYF. CDR3 in DNA: TGTGCCAGCAGCTTGGTAGGGCCAGATACGCAGTATTTT.

The chain couples TRBV6-4 to TRBJ2-5, with D possibly TRBD2 on 5 matching bases. V dropped 4 bases and J dropped 2 bases, with 5 bases sitting between them. The length of the CDR3 is 12 residues. Germline V lookup: CDR1 MRHNA, CDR2 SNTAGT. The CDR3 spells CASSGGQETQYF. DNA of the CDR3: TGTGCCAGCAGTGGAGGGCAAGAGACCCAGTACTTC.

The chain has TRBV29-1 and TRBJ1-1; no clear D gene. In germline, CDR1 is SQVTM, CDR2 ANQGSEA. The germline V and J ends were trimmed by 4 bases and 0 bases, with 3 bases remaining between them. This CDR3 comprises 11 residues. CDR3 sequence (DNA): TGCAGCGTTGTTATGAACACTGAAGCTTTCTTT. It encodes CSVVMNTEAFF.

The chain links TRBV3-1 (or the pseudogene TRBV3-2) to TRBJ2-7; D possibly corresponds to TRBD2 (5 bases). The CDR3 is made up of 16 amino acids. From germline, CDR1 is LGHDT and CDR2 YNNKEL (reference sequence). Between the trimmed V and J ends, which lost 0 bases and 0 bases, there was a span of 12 bases. Here the CDR3 reads CASSQDVSGSSYEQYF. CDR3 bases: TGTGCCAGCAGCCAAGACGTCAGCGGAAGCTCCTACGAGCAGTACTTC.

V usage is TRBV11-2 and J usage is TRBJ1-2; the match to TRBD1 covers 9 bases. Trimming at V came to 8 bases and at J to 6 bases, leaving 10 bases not matched to a gene. The CDR3 is 14 amino acids. CDR1 SGHAT and CDR2 FQNNGV come from the germline V gene. The CDR3 bases are TGTGCCAGCGGGCTAACCCGACAGGGGGATGGCTACACCTTC. It yields the protein CASGLTRQGDGYTF.

The chain has TRBV7-9 and TRBJ1-6, with a possible D match to TRBD1 (6 bases). The V and J ends lost 4 bases and 7 bases respectively, with 14 bases between them. The CDR3 covers 15 residues. Germline CDR1 and CDR2: SEHNR and FQNEAQ (reference sequence). Written as DNA, the CDR3 is TGTGCCAGCAGCTCGCCGGGACACGAAAATTCACCCCTCCACTTT. It is translated as CASSSPGHENSPLHF.

The V call is TRBV6-1, the J call TRBJ1-1; D gene ambiguous. V was trimmed by 3 bases and J by 0 bases, leaving 8 bases between them. The germline gives CDR1 MNHNS, CDR2 SASEGT. The CDR3 loop spans 14 amino acids. For the CDR3, the DNA is TGTGCCAGCAGTGACAGATCTATGAACACTGAAGCTTTCTTT. This sequence encodes CASSDRSMNTEAFF.

CDR3 sequence reads: CASSKHRALAEKLFF. Written as DNA, the CDR3 is TGTGCCAGCAGTAAACACCGGGCCCTGGCGGAAAAACTGTTTTTT. The genes are TRBV6-5 and TRBJ1-4; D uncertain. The CDR3 has 15 residues. V gave up 5 bases and J gave up 8 bases, with 18 bases separating them. Per germline, CDR1 MNHEY and CDR2 SVGAGI.

The V call is TRBV7-2, the J call TRBJ1-5; 7 bases are a match to TRBD1. Germline V lookup: CDR1 SGHTA, CDR2 FQGNSA. V was pared by 5 bases and J by 6 bases, with 10 bases of the junction left unmatched. The CDR3 runs 15 residues. This CDR3 reads CASSLTGNLGQPQHF. The CDR3 coding sequence is TGTGCCAGCAGCCTGACAGGGAATCTCGGTCAGCCCCAGCATTTT.

In this sample, this clone turned up once. The gene calls are TRBV11-2 and TRBJ2-3; 7 bases align to TRBD1. The V and J ends lost 4 bases and 2 bases, in that order; junction bases with no gene match: 6. The germline CDR1 and CDR2 sequences are SGHAT and FQNNGV. The CDR3 covers 15 residues. The CDR3 bases are TGTGCCAGCAGCTATAGAGGGGGCGTCACAGATACGCAGTATTTT. Protein sequence: CASSYRGGVTDTQYF.

This clone was seen more than once but under ten times. This chain connects TRBV29-1 to TRBJ2-2, with 11 bases that match TRBD1. CDR3 size: 15 residues. Germline CDR1 reads SQVTM; CDR2 reads ANQGSEA. J lost 4 bases, V lost 1 base, and 2 bases had no gene match. CDR3 DNA: TGCAGCGTTGAAGGGGGGACAGGGGGCACCGGGGAGCTGTTTTTT. Translated: CSVEGGTGGTGELFF.

The chain couples TRBV19 to TRBJ1-2; D perhaps matches TRBD1 (6 bases). The CDR3 is made up of 15 amino acids. In germline, CDR1 is LNHDA, CDR2 SQIVND (reference sequence). V was clipped by 9 bases and J by 4 bases, with 21 bases between them. The CDR3 region is CASRPGQKSAYGYTF. The CDR3 region has the DNA TGTGCCAGCCGTCCTGGACAGAAATCAGCCTATGGCTACACCTTC.

V and J are TRBV18 and TRBJ1-1; TRBD1 matches 7 bases. Germline CDR1 reads KGHSH; CDR2 reads LQKENI. V gave up 2 bases and J gave up 0 bases; unmatched junction bases: 12. CDR3 length: 18 residues. CDR3 residues: CASSPSIEQGTMNTEAFF. CDR3 nucleotide sequence: TGTGCCAGCTCACCAAGTATAGAACAGGGGACCATGAACACTGAAGCTTTCTTT. Full variable domain (rest looked up from reference TRBV18 and TRBJ1-1): NAGVMQNPRHLVRRRGQEARLRCSPMKGHSHVYWYRQLPEEGLKFMVYLQKENIIDESGMPKERFSAEFPKEGPSILRIQQVVRGDSAAYFCASSPSIEQGTMNTEAFFGQGTRLTVV.

The chain employs TRBV28 and TRBJ2-1; D is unclear. V lost 8 bases and J lost 7, with 15 bases in between. Germline CDR1 reads MDHEN; CDR2 reads SYDVKM. The CDR3 runs to 13 residues. CDR3 coding DNA: TGTGCCAGCGGGCCCCTAGGGTGGAATGAGCAGTTCTTC. Translation gives CASGPLGWNEQFF.

This clone was detected a few times. The chain links TRBV25-1 to TRBJ1-6; 7 positions agree with TRBD1. Germline CDR1 MGHDK, CDR2 SYGVNS. After removal of 5 bases from V and 10 bases from J, the junction contained 5 bases not matched to a gene. CDR3 length: 13 residues. CDR3 in amino acids: CASSWDSGSPLHF. The CDR3 region has the DNA TGTGCCAGCAGTTGGGACAGCGGGTCACCCCTCCACTTT.

The chain carries TRBV10-3 and TRBJ2-7; perhaps TRBD2 as D (6 bases). V dropped 3 bases and J dropped 0 bases, with 15 bases sitting between them. Germline V gene sequence: CDR1 ENHRY, CDR2 SYGVKD. The CDR3 spans 16 residues. The CDR3 region has the DNA TGTGCCATCAGTGATCCCACCCGGGGGAGCTCCTACGAGCAGTACTTC. This translates into CAISDPTRGSSYEQYF.

The gene calls are TRBV10-3 and TRBJ2-1; 9 bases are a match to TRBD2. The CDR3 has 17 amino acids. Germline CDR1 reads ENHRY; CDR2 reads SYGVKD. After removal of 4 bases from V and 5 bases from J, the junction contained 12 bases not matched to a gene. CDR3 bases: TGTGCCATCAGTGGAGACCACGCGGGAGGGCCCGACAATGAGCAGTTCTTC. Amino acids: CAISGDHAGGPDNEQFF.

CDR3 sequence (DNA): TGTGCCATCAGTCCAGGACAGGAAAAACTGTTTTTT. It yields the protein CAISPGQEKLFF. This rearrangement joins TRBV10-3 to TRBJ1-4; TRBD1 might be the D (6 bases). V was clipped by 5 bases and J by 8 bases, with 9 bases between them. The length of the CDR3 is 12 residues. The germline CDR1 and CDR2 sequences are ENHRY and SYGVKD.

V is TRBV5-1 and J is TRBJ1-3, with 7 bases matching TRBD1. Germline lookup yields CDR1 SGHRS and CDR2 YFSETQ. The J segment lost 2 bases and the V segment lost 4 bases, leaving 6 bases of the junction unmatched. The CDR3 spans 15 residues. CDR3 loop: CASSQGQATGNTIYF. The CDR3 DNA sequence: TGCGCCAGCAGCCAAGGACAGGCGACTGGAAACACCATATATTTT.

The V and J genes are TRBV28 and TRBJ1-5; 8 nucleotides agree with TRBD1. Germline loops: CDR1 MDHEN, CDR2 SYDVKM. The CDR3 totals 16 residues. Losses at the gene ends were 5 bases for V and 5 bases for J; bases not matched to a gene: 11. The CDR3 sequence is CASSPPGQGGYQPQHF. The CDR3 bases are TGTGCCAGCAGTCCCCCTGGACAGGGTGGGTATCAGCCCCAGCATTTT.

The J gene is TRBJ1-2, the V gene TRBV9; a weak D match, TRBD1 (5 bases). Per germline, CDR1 SGDLS and CDR2 YYNGEE. V lost 4 bases and J 3 bases, leaving 13 bases between the germline ends. This CDR3 spans 14 amino acids. The CDR3 here is CASSRDRGDYGYTF. The CDR3 DNA sequence: TGTGCCAGCAGCCGGGACCGGGGAGACTATGGCTACACCTTC. The full variable domain, its missing parts supplied by reference TRBV9 and TRBJ1-2, is DSGVTQTPKHLITATGQRVTLRCSPRSGDLSVYWYQQSLDQGLQFLIQYYNGEERAKGNILERFSAQQFPDLHSELNLSSLELGDSALYFCASSRDRGDYGYTFGSGTRLTVV.

V usage is TRBV6-6 and J usage is TRBJ1-2; perhaps TRBD1 as D (6 bases). This CDR3 is 14 amino acids long. Deletions cut 6 bases from V and 0 bases from J, with 11 bases between. Germline CDR1 is MNHNY and CDR2 is SVGAGI (reference sequence). The DNA of the CDR3 is TGTGCCAGCAGACCGCAGGGGTCTAACTATGGCTACACCTTC. It translates to CASRPQGSNYGYTF.

The rearrangement links TRBV5-6 to TRBJ2-7, with D unresolved. V was cut by 7 bases and J by 3 bases, with 20 bases left in between. CDR1 and CDR2 (germline): SGHDT, YYEEEE. The CDR3 loop spans 15 amino acids. CDR3 coding DNA: TGTGCCAGCTGCTATGGCGTAGGCGTAGGCTACGAGCAGTACTTC. This gives the protein CASCYGVGVGYEQYF.

This clone was detected only once. This sequence joins TRBV5-6 and TRBJ1-2; the match to TRBD1 covers 7 bases. V shed 3 bases and J 4 bases; nucleotides not matched to a gene: 12. Germline CDR1 SGHDT, CDR2 YYEEEE. The CDR3 has 16 residues. The CDR3 sequence: CASSSSLRQGTYGYTF. CDR3 sequence (DNA): TGTGCCAGCAGCTCCAGCCTTAGACAGGGCACCTATGGCTACACCTTC.

V usage is TRBV5-8 and J usage is TRBJ1-5, with a weak D call TRBD1 (6 bases). Trimming stripped 0 bases from V and 7 bases from J, with 14 bases between. CDR1 and CDR2 (germline): SGHTS, YDEGEE. CDR3 length: 15 amino acids. The CDR3 DNA follows: TGTGCCAGCAGCTTGGCTGGGGAGGGGGGGCAGCCCCAGCATTTT. Residues: CASSLAGEGGQPQHF.

J is TRBJ1-2 and V is TRBV6-5; D gene ambiguous. Trimming took off 5 bases at V and 6 bases at J, with 13 bases between the two ends. The CDR3 length is 13 residues. Per germline, CDR1 MNHEY and CDR2 SVGAGI. The CDR3 loop reads CASSSGRVHGYTF. CDR3 DNA: TGTGCCAGCAGTAGCGGGAGGGTCCATGGCTACACCTTC.

The V call is TRBV6-5, the J call TRBJ2-7, with a weak D call TRBD1 (6 bases). Trimming stripped 10 bases from V and 0 bases from J, with 16 bases between. Germline assignment: CDR1 MNHEY and CDR2 SVGAGI. This CDR3 is 14 amino acids long. CDR3 sequence reads: CATTMGDNSYEQYF. CDR3 DNA sequence: TGTGCCACCACCATGGGGGACAACTCCTACGAGCAGTACTTC.

The V gene is TRBV18, the J gene TRBJ2-7; 12 bases agree with TRBD2. This CDR3 has 16 amino acids. Unmatched junction bases numbered 4, after V lost 1 base and J lost 3 bases. Germline V gives CDR1 KGHSH, CDR2 LQKENI. The CDR3 nucleotides are TGTGCCAGCTCACCACAACTAGCGGGAGGAATCTACGAGCAGTACTTC. This gives the protein CASSPQLAGGIYEQYF.

This rearrangement joins TRBV6-5 to TRBJ1-6, with a weak D call TRBD1 (5 bases). CDR3 length: 14 amino acids. Trimming removed 6 bases at V and 6 bases at J, with 12 bases between. Looked up from germline, CDR1 is MNHEY and CDR2 is SVGAGI. CDR3 DNA sequence: TGTGCCAGCAGCCTGGGACGTAGTAATTCACCCCTCCACTTT. Translating gives CASSLGRSNSPLHF.